Following are 3 T cell receptor beta chains from one sample sequenced in a study of blood T cell repertoires in COVID-19. Sequencing used immunoSEQ multiplex PCR; TCRdb keeps in-frame clones, though not all of them. Altogether about 100,000 clones are present, over 75% being singletons, with the ten largest covering 13%. Sequencing was performed on peripheral blood. Receptors were obtained from a human donor in a cohort sampled during active COVID-19.

The J gene is TRBJ2-5, the V gene TRBV10-3, with TRBD2 matching over 9 bases. From germline, CDR1 is ENHRY and CDR2 SYGVKD. V was clipped by 9 bases and J by 3 bases; unmatched bases: 11. The CDR3 contains 15 residues. The CDR3 DNA reads TGTGCCATTGGGGCAGCGGGACTAGCTAAAGAGACCCAGTACTTC. Its protein is CAIGAAGLAKETQYF.

V and J are TRBV6-2 or TRBV6-3 and TRBJ2-1; 8 positions match TRBD2. Germline assignment: CDR1 MNHEY and CDR2 SVGEGT. The J segment lost 0 bases and the V segment lost 5 bases, leaving 3 bases of the junction unmatched. This CDR3 contains 15 residues. The CDR3 reads CASSTSGSSYNEQFF. As DNA, the CDR3 is TGTGCCAGCAGTACCAGCGGGAGCTCCTACAATGAGCAGTTCTTC.

The CDR3 sequence: CASSPNGGNTIYF. CDR3 DNA sequence: TGTGCCAGCTCCCCCAACGGGGGAAACACCATATATTTT. This sequence joins TRBV18 and TRBJ1-3; D gene unclear. V lost 6 bases, J lost 4 bases, and 10 bases lay in between. The CDR3 runs 13 residues. CDR1 and CDR2 (germline): KGHSH, LQKENI. Full variable domain (missing parts from reference TRBV18 and TRBJ1-3): NAGVMQNPRHLVRRRGQEARLRCSPMKGHSHVYWYRQLPEEGLKFMVYLQKENIIDESGMPKERFSAEFPKEGPSILRIQQVVRGDSAAYFCASSPNGGNTIYFGEGSWLTVV.